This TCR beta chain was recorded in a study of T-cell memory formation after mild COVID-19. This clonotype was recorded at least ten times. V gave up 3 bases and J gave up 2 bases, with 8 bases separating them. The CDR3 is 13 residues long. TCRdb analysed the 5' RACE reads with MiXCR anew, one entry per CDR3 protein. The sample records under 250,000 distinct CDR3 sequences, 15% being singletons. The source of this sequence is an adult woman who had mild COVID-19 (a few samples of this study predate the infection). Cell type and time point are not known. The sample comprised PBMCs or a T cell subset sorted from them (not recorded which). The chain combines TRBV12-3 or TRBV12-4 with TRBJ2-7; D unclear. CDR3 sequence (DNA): TGTGCCAGCAGTTTGAACACCGCCTACGAGCAGTACTTC. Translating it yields CASSLNTAYEQYF.